This T cell receptor (beta chain) was retrieved from a study of T-cell memory formation after mild COVID-19. Study-wide results and limits: Pre-infection memory carried some responding clones, suggesting that cross-reactive memory joined. Mainly CM and EM harbored the contracting CD4+ clones; mainly EMRA harbored the CD8+ ones.

TCRdb used MiXCR to reprocess the 5' RACE reads, holding one entry per CDR3 protein. The sample lists 350,000 to 500,000 distinct CDR3 sequences, under 20% occurring once. The CDR3 spans 12 residues. Germline values: CDR1 SGHTA, CDR2 FQGNSA. V was cut by 0 bases and J by 6 bases, with 5 bases left in between. This clonotype turned up a few times. The antigen is undetermined. V and J are TRBV7-2 and TRBJ2-5; no clear D. This TCR derives from a young man who had mild COVID-19 (a few samples of this study predate the infection). Cell type and time point are not known. Sequenced material: PBMCs or a T cell subset sorted from them (not recorded which). The chain's CDR3 is CASSLAPKTQYF. The CDR3 DNA is TGTGCCAGCAGCTTAGCGCCCAAGACCCAGTACTTC.